The 20 T cell receptor beta chains below were found in one sample sequenced in a study of T cells after yellow fever vaccination. TCRdb used MiXCR to reprocess the 5' RACE reads, holding one entry per CDR3 protein. This table holds some 600,000 distinct CDR3 sequences, less than 20% found once. This sample comprised PBMCs, obtained 5 days after the first yellow fever vaccination. The source of these receptors is a man aged 18 to 35 who received the YFV17D yellow fever vaccine.

The sample holds a few counts of this clonotype. The chain has TRBV19 and TRBJ2-2; D gene uncertain. V was pared by 5 bases and J by 5 bases, with 12 bases between. The CDR3 extends over 14 amino acids. Germline CDR1 LNHDA, CDR2 SQIVND (reference sequence). The CDR3 region has the DNA TGTGCCAGTAGTGTGGGCTATCGGACCGGGGAGCTGTTTTTT. Amino acid sequence: CASSVGYRTGELFF.

This sequence joins TRBV7-9 and TRBJ1-6; 7 positions match TRBD1. The germline V gene has CDR1 SEHNR and CDR2 FQNEAQ (reference sequence). Trimming cost V 3 bases and J 5 bases; bases outside gene matches: 1. The CDR3 spans 14 residues. The CDR3: CASSFTGDNSPLHF. The DNA of the CDR3 is TGTGCCAGCAGCTTCACAGGGGATAATTCACCCCTCCACTTT.

This clonotype was seen a handful of times. V is TRBV5-5 and J is TRBJ2-1; D remains ambiguous. The CDR3 totals 14 residues. From germline, CDR1 is SGHKS and CDR2 YYEKEE (reference sequence). V lost 5 bases to trimming and J lost 0 bases, with 9 bases between them. The CDR3, as DNA: TGTGCCAGCAGTCACAGATCCTCCTACAATGAGCAGTTCTTC. This gives the protein CASSHRSSYNEQFF.

This clonotype was recorded a few times. This chain connects TRBV5-4 to TRBJ2-7; D is possibly TRBD2 (5 bases). This CDR3 spans 14 amino acids. Trimming took off 1 base at V and 6 bases at J, with 14 bases between the two ends. CDR1 and CDR2 (germline): SGHNT, YYREEE (reference sequence). For the CDR3, the DNA is TGTGCCAGCAGCTTGTTGGGAGCTTCGGGCGAGCAGTACTTC. Translation: CASSLLGASGEQYF.

This clonotype has just a few counts. The CDR3, as DNA: TGCGCCAGCAGCCGGGGCGGGGCTCCCAATGAGCAGTTCTTC. Its protein product is CASSRGGAPNEQFF. This chain connects TRBV4-1 to TRBJ2-1; D is possibly TRBD2 (6 bases). CDR1 MGHRA and CDR2 YSYEKL come from the germline V gene. The V end lost 4 bases, the J end lost 6 bases, and 13 bases lay between the germline ends. The length of the CDR3 is 14 residues.

This clonotype was found a few times. The J gene is TRBJ2-2, the V gene TRBV7-8, with 7 positions matching TRBD1. CDR1 SGHVS and CDR2 FQNEAQ come from the germline V gene. Losses at the gene ends were 7 bases for V and 8 bases for J; bases not matched to a gene: 13. The CDR3 length is 15 residues. The chain's CDR3 is CASNVGIGGSGELFF. The CDR3 nucleotides read TGTGCCAGCAACGTAGGGATAGGGGGCTCAGGGGAGCTGTTTTTT.

The table lists this clonotype with a few counts. The chain recombines TRBV6-7 with TRBJ2-1, with 12 bases fitting TRBD2. TRBV6-7 counts as an open reading frame of uncertain function. The CDR3 spans 16 residues. Trimming removed 4 bases from V and 7 bases from J; junction bases left unmatched: 8. CDR3: CASSSPRTSGVNEQFF. The CDR3 nucleotides are TGTGCCAGCAGTTCCCCCCGGACTAGCGGGGTAAATGAGCAGTTCTTC.

This clonotype turned up a few times. V is TRBV2 and J is TRBJ1-6; possible D gene TRBD1, 6 bases. The ends were cut back, 10 bases at V and 4 bases at J, with 17 bases in the middle. Germline V gene data show CDR1 as SNHLY and CDR2 as FYNNEI. This CDR3 spans 15 amino acids. CDR3: CANPDGGPYNSPLHF. CDR3 sequence (DNA): TGTGCCAACCCCGACGGGGGGCCATATAATTCACCCCTCCACTTT.

CDR3 sequence reads: CASSDSRGVKTQYF. The CDR3 DNA follows: TGCGCCAGCAGCGACTCACGGGGGGTGAAGACCCAGTACTTC. V is TRBV5-1 and J is TRBJ2-5; 7 nucleotides align to TRBD2. CDR1 and CDR2 from the germline V gene are SGHRS and YFSETQ. There are 14 residues in the CDR3. J lost 6 bases, V lost 4 bases, and 9 bases had no gene match.

The CDR3 DNA reads as TGTGCCAGCAGTTTCAGGGCTTATAACTACGAGCAGTACTTC. As protein: CASSFRAYNYEQYF. This sequence joins TRBV27 and TRBJ2-7, with D possibly TRBD1 on 5 matching bases. Germline-derived CDR1 and CDR2 are MNHEY and SMNVEV (reference sequence). The CDR3 runs to 14 residues. Trimming cost V 3 bases and J 3 bases, with 12 bases left between them.

The rearrangement joins TRBV5-5 to TRBJ2-2; D is ambiguous. The V gene's germline CDR1 is SGHKS and CDR2 YYEKEE (reference sequence). The V end was cut by 4 bases, the J end by 7 bases, with 11 bases between. The CDR3 sequence is 13 residues long. CDR3 nucleotide sequence: TGTGCCAGCAGCAACTGGGATCTCGGGGAGCTGTTTTTT. Its translation: CASSNWDLGELFF.

The genes are TRBV4-3 and TRBJ2-2; no clear D gene. There are 13 residues in the CDR3. From germline, CDR1 is LGHNA and CDR2 YSLEER. Between the trimmed V and J ends, which lost 4 bases and 7 bases, there was a span of 10 bases. The CDR3 loop is CASSLSGIGELFF. The CDR3 DNA reads TGCGCCAGCAGCCTGTCGGGTATCGGGGAGCTGTTTTTT.

CDR3 protein: CASSLLGAGANVLTF. The CDR3 DNA sequence: TGTGCCAGCAGCTTGTTAGGAGCTGGGGCCAACGTCCTGACTTTC. V and J are TRBV5-8 and TRBJ2-6; D remains unclear. V was pared by 1 base and J by 2 bases, with 7 bases between. CDR1 is SGHTS and CDR2 is YDEGEE in the germline V gene. This CDR3 is 15 amino acids long. Together with reference TRBV5-8 and TRBJ2-6, the CDR3 gives the full variable domain: EAGVTQSPTHLIKTRGQQATLRCSPISGHTSVYWYQQALGLGLQFLLWYDEGEERNRGNFPPRFSGRQFPNYSSELNVNALELEDSALYLCASSLLGAGANVLTFGAGSRLTVL.

This clonotype has a handful of counts. The CDR3 is CASSGLETQYF. DNA for the CDR3: TGTGCCAGTAGCGGCTTAGAGACCCAGTACTTC. The chain carries TRBV19 and TRBJ2-5; D not certain. Germline lookup yields CDR1 LNHDA and CDR2 SQIVND (reference sequence). The CDR3 spans 11 residues. V lost 6 bases and J lost 4, with 6 bases in between.

This clonotype has more than one count but fewer than ten. This sequence joins TRBV28 and TRBJ2-7, with D perhaps matching TRBD2 (5 bases). Germline lookup yields CDR1 MDHEN and CDR2 SYDVKM. The CDR3 is 15 residues long. V gave up 6 bases and J gave up 2 bases, with 17 bases separating them. CDR3 residues: CASSPPGSRAYEQYV. CDR3 nucleotides: TGTGCCAGCAGCCCACCGGGGTCTCGGGCCTACGAGCAGTACGTC.

The chain is built from TRBV27 and TRBJ1-1; D is unclear. V was trimmed by 5 bases and J by 3 bases, leaving 16 bases between them. Germline CDR1 and CDR2: MNHEY and SMNVEV (reference sequence). There are 15 residues in the CDR3. The CDR3 here is CASSPWTLAYTEAFF. The CDR3 DNA sequence: TGTGCCAGCAGTCCCTGGACCCTAGCGTACACTGAAGCTTTCTTT.

This chain uses TRBV10-3 with TRBJ2-5, with 8 positions matching TRBD2. Per the germline V gene, CDR1 is ENHRY and CDR2 is SYGVKD. The V segment lost 0 bases and the J segment 3 bases; nucleotides outside the gene matches: 6. The CDR3 spans 16 residues. CDR3 nucleotides: TGTGCCATCAGTGAGTCCGTGGGACTAGGCAAAGAGACCCAGTACTTC. It specifies CAISESVGLGKETQYF.

This clonotype was found a few times. The V and J genes are TRBV5-1 and TRBJ1-2, with D possibly being TRBD1 (6 bases). Deletions cut 4 bases from V and 6 bases from J, with 16 bases between. The CDR3 loop spans 14 amino acids. Per the germline V gene, CDR1 is SGHRS and CDR2 is YFSETQ. CDR3 DNA: TGCGCCAGCAGCCCGGACGGGGGGCGCGATGGCTACACCTTC. Translating gives CASSPDGGRDGYTF.

A few counts support this clonotype. The chain recombines TRBV3-1 with TRBJ1-2; no reliable D call. V lost 0 bases and J lost 8, with 13 bases in between. Germline V gene lookup returns CDR1 LGHDT and CDR2 YNNKEL (reference sequence). This CDR3 spans 14 amino acids. The CDR3 protein is CASSQELNRRGYTF. The CDR3 nucleotides are TGTGCCAGCAGCCAAGAGTTGAATCGACGGGGCTACACCTTC.

This clonotype was seen a handful of times. The chain is built from TRBV12-3 or TRBV12-4 and TRBJ1-5, with 7 bases matching TRBD1. Trimming removed 6 bases from V and 7 bases from J; junction bases left unmatched: 9. The CDR3 contains 14 residues. The CDR3: CASSKTGLEQPQHF. CDR3 DNA sequence: TGTGCCAGCAGCAAGACAGGGCTCGAGCAGCCCCAGCATTTT.